The rows below give T cell receptor beta chains drawn from one sample of a study of beta chain features in type 1 diabetes. Only in-frame clones appear in the TCRdb table, and some are missing; sequencing was by immunoSEQ multiplex PCR. Of around 200,000 clones detected, more than 10% appear once; the ten largest clones hold around 0.63%. The source material was central memory CD4+ T cells from blood. These receptors all stem from a woman aged 18-29 years in good health. Both conserved end residues are part of each CDR3. D genes are given only for firm matches. Only part of the rows carry a size: once, few, many, or a class if the clone is expanded.

D: .; J: TRBJ1-3; V: TRBV9; size: few; CDR3: CASSVARDSGNTIYF; DNA: TGTGCCAGCAGCGTAGCGCGGGACTCTGGAAACACCATATATTTT
D: TRBD2; J: TRBJ2-7; V: TRBV7-9; size: few; CDR3: CASSISGREGEQYF; DNA: TGTGCCAGCAGCATTAGCGGGAGAGAGGGCGAGCAGTACTTC
D: .; J: TRBJ2-7; V: TRBV7-2; size: many; CDR3: CASSLGWRQEQYF; DNA: TGTGCCAGCAGCTTAGGTTGGCGGCAGGAGCAGTACTTC
D: .; J: TRBJ2-1; V: TRBV11-1; size: few; CDR3: CASSLRRGPTNNEQFF; DNA: TGTGCCAGCAGCTTAAGAAGGGGCCCCACGAACAATGAGCAGTTCTTC
D: TRBD1; J: TRBJ1-5; V: TRBV30; size: .; CDR3: CAWSVPQGVNQPQHF; DNA: TGTGCCTGGAGTGTCCCGCAGGGGGTCAATCAGCCCCAGCATTTT
D: .; J: TRBJ2-3; V: TRBV9; size: .; CDR3: CASSVHKHTDTQYF; DNA: TGTGCCAGCAGCGTCCATAAACACACAGATACGCAGTATTTT
D: TRBD2; J: TRBJ2-1; V: TRBV7-2; size: .; CDR3: CASSSPLAGVYEQFF; DNA: TGTGCCAGCAGCTCTCCCCTAGCGGGAGTTTATGAGCAGTTCTTC
D: TRBD2; J: TRBJ2-7; V: TRBV2; size: few; CDR3: CASERLLAGGNEQYF; DNA: TGTGCCAGCGAGAGGTTACTAGCGGGAGGGAACGAGCAGTACTTC
D: .; J: TRBJ2-2; V: TRBV6-5; size: few; CDR3: CASSYGADTGELFF; DNA: TGTGCCAGCAGTTACGGGGCAGACACCGGGGAGCTGTTTTTT
D: TRBD2; J: TRBJ2-3; V: TRBV7-9; size: .; CDR3: CASSLGSGTADTQYF; DNA: TGTGCCAGCTCCCTTGGTAGCGGGACCGCAGATACGCAGTATTTT
D: .; J: TRBJ2-3; V: TRBV6-6; size: few; CDR3: CASSVVDTQYF; DNA: TGTGCCAGCAGTGTCGTCGATACGCAGTATTTT
D: TRBD1; J: TRBJ1-2; V: TRBV6-4; size: few; CDR3: CASSAGTGVDGYTF; DNA: TGTGCCAGCAGCGCCGGGACAGGGGTGGATGGCTACACCTTC
D: TRBD1; J: TRBJ2-5; V: TRBV4-3; size: .; CDR3: CASSPRDRSFWTQYF; DNA: TGCGCCAGCAGCCCCCGGGACAGGTCGTTTTGGACCCAGTACTTC
D: .; J: TRBJ2-7; V: TRBV11-2; size: .; CDR3: CASTQSEVYEQYF; DNA: TGTGCCAGCACCCAAAGCGAGGTCTACGAGCAGTACTTC
D: .; J: TRBJ2-7; V: TRBV18; size: .; CDR3: CASSPPSRLKGEQYF; DNA: TGTGCCAGCTCACCACCATCCAGGCTTAAAGGCGAGCAGTACTTC
D: .; J: TRBJ2-1; V: TRBV28; size: few; CDR3: CATHRGGEGNEQFF; DNA: TGTGCCACCCACCGCGGCGGGGAAGGGAATGAGCAGTTCTTC
D: .; J: TRBJ2-7; V: TRBV28; size: few; CDR3: CASEDTAYEQYF; DNA: TGTGCCAGCGAGGACACCGCCTACGAGCAGTACTTC
D: .; J: TRBJ2-1; V: TRBV9; size: .; CDR3: CASSVGQILAYGNEQFF; DNA: TGTGCCAGCAGCGTAGGGCAAATATTAGCTTACGGGAATGAGCAGTTCTTC
D: TRBD2; J: TRBJ2-1; V: TRBV9; size: few; CDR3: CASSVLAEPYNEQFF; DNA: TGTGCCAGCAGCGTGCTAGCGGAACCCTACAATGAGCAGTTCTTC
D: .; J: TRBJ2-1; V: TRBV18; size: few; CDR3: CASSKDSRNNEQFF; DNA: TGTGCCAGCTCAAAAGACTCTCGGAACAATGAGCAGTTCTTC
D: TRBD1; J: TRBJ2-1; V: TRBV14; size: few; CDR3: CASSRLTGDYNEQFF; DNA: TGTGCCAGCAGCCGATTGACAGGGGACTACAATGAGCAGTTCTTC
D: .; J: TRBJ2-6; V: TRBV30; size: .; CDR3: CAWTPWGGANVLTF; DNA: TGTGCCTGGACGCCTTGGGGCGGGGCCAACGTCCTGACTTTC
D: TRBD1; J: TRBJ1-2; V: TRBV4-2; size: once; CDR3: CASSSSSHRQGSNYGYTF; DNA: TGTGCCAGCAGCTCTAGTTCCCACCGACAGGGATCTAACTATGGCTACACCTTC
D: TRBD1; J: TRBJ1-2; V: TRBV6-5; size: .; CDR3: CASSYQADRAGYTF; DNA: TGTGCCAGCAGTTACCAAGCGGACAGGGCTGGCTACACCTTC
D: TRBD1; J: TRBJ1-2; V: TRBV6-5; size: few; CDR3: CASSSRGVTGYTF; DNA: TGTGCCAGCAGCTCCAGGGGGGTGACTGGCTACACCTTC
D: TRBD2; J: TRBJ2-2; V: TRBV7-6; size: few; CDR3: CASSPPGLVGELFF; DNA: TGTGCCAGCAGCCCCCCGGGACTAGTCGGGGAGCTGTTTTTT
D: .; J: TRBJ2-4; V: TRBV7-2; size: .; CDR3: CASSFDRLAKNIQYF; DNA: TGTGCCAGCAGCTTCGACCGACTAGCCAAAAACATTCAGTACTTC
D: TRBD1; J: TRBJ1-3; V: TRBV30; size: .; CDR3: CAWYGGTGDRRNTIYF; DNA: TGTGCCTGGTATGGGGGGACAGGGGACCGAAGGAACACCATATATTTT
D: TRBD2; J: TRBJ2-1; V: TRBV7-2; size: few; CDR3: CASSLVSGSGNNEQFF; DNA: TGTGCCAGCAGCTTAGTGTCCGGTAGCGGGAACAATGAGCAGTTCTTC
D: .; J: TRBJ1-2; V: TRBV14; size: many; CDR3: CASSGPRSAGYHGYTF; DNA: TGTGCCAGCAGCGGACCCAGGTCGGCAGGGTATCATGGCTACACCTTC
D: .; J: TRBJ1-5; V: TRBV5-6; size: .; CDR3: CASSSRDAGNQPQHF; DNA: TGTGCCAGCAGCTCGCGGGATGCCGGGAATCAGCCCCAGCATTTT
D: .; J: TRBJ1-2; V: TRBV4-2; size: few; CDR3: CASSQAGSGGYTF; DNA: TGTGCCAGCAGCCAAGCGGGGTCGGGGGGCTACACCTTC
D: TRBD2; J: TRBJ2-3; V: TRBV30; size: .; CDR3: CAWRTQGLATDTQYF; DNA: TGTGCCTGGAGGACCCAGGGACTAGCGACGGATACGCAGTATTTT
D: TRBD2; J: TRBJ2-1; V: TRBV11-3; size: few; CDR3: CASSVGGRAEQFF; DNA: TGTGCCAGCAGCGTCGGCGGGAGGGCCGAGCAGTTCTTC
D: TRBD2; J: TRBJ2-1; V: TRBV30; size: .; CDR3: CAWSVRAGGQFF; DNA: TGTGCCTGGAGTGTACGGGCGGGAGGGCAATTCTTC
D: .; J: TRBJ1-2; V: TRBV5-4; size: .; CDR3: CASSHSTANYGYTF; DNA: TGTGCCAGCAGCCACTCGACAGCCAACTATGGCTACACCTTC
D: .; J: TRBJ2-1; V: TRBV5-1; size: .; CDR3: CASSLQGGADEQFF; DNA: TGCGCCAGCAGCTTACAAGGAGGGGCCGATGAGCAGTTCTTC
D: .; J: TRBJ1-4; V: TRBV15; size: few; CDR3: CATSRVGGGEKLFF; DNA: TGTGCCACCAGCAGAGTCGGGGGAGGAGAAAAACTGTTTTTT
D: .; J: TRBJ2-6; V: TRBV5-1; size: .; CDR3: CASSLVQDSGANVLTF; DNA: TGCGCCAGCAGCTTGGTGCAGGACTCTGGGGCCAACGTCCTGACTTTC
D: TRBD2; J: TRBJ2-1; V: TRBV7-8; size: .; CDR3: CASSLVIAGNEQFF; DNA: TGTGCCAGCAGCTTGGTGATAGCGGGAAATGAGCAGTTCTTC
D: .; J: TRBJ2-7; V: TRBV9; size: .; CDR3: CASSLSPGQGGWSEQYF; DNA: TGTGCCAGCAGCCTGAGCCCCGGACAGGGAGGGTGGAGCGAGCAGTACTTC
D: TRBD1; J: TRBJ1-2; V: TRBV28; size: .; CDR3: CASSPPDRGPYGYTF; DNA: TGTGCCAGCAGCCCCCCGGACAGGGGACCCTATGGCTACACCTTC
D: TRBD2; J: TRBJ2-5; V: TRBV28; size: few; CDR3: CASSPRTSGSRETQYF; DNA: TGTGCCAGCAGTCCACGGACTAGCGGGAGTCGCGAGACCCAGTACTTC
D: .; J: TRBJ2-1; V: TRBV28; size: few; CDR3: CASSFSQGYNEQFF; DNA: TGTGCCAGCAGTTTTTCACAGGGCTACAATGAGCAGTTCTTC
D: .; J: TRBJ2-2; V: TRBV5-4; size: few; CDR3: CASRGKTEPTGELFF; DNA: TGTGCCAGCAGGGGGAAGACAGAGCCGACCGGGGAGCTGTTTTTT
D: .; J: TRBJ1-2; V: TRBV11-2; size: .; CDR3: CASSLSWQGGGYGYTF; DNA: TGTGCCAGCAGCTTATCCTGGCAGGGAGGAGGGTATGGCTACACCTTC
D: .; J: TRBJ1-1; V: TRBV29-1; size: few; CDR3: CSVEGGGTEAFF; DNA: TGCAGCGTTGAGGGAGGAGGGACTGAAGCTTTCTTT
D: TRBD2; J: TRBJ2-3; V: TRBV28; size: few; CDR3: CASSLSRHKEASGSRTDTQYF; DNA: TGTGCCAGCAGTTTAAGTCGGCACAAGGAGGCTAGCGGGAGTCGGACAGATACGCAGTATTTT
D: TRBD1; J: TRBJ1-2; V: TRBV28; size: .; CDR3: CASSGADRGHEDYTF; DNA: TGTGCCAGCAGCGGGGCGGACAGGGGGCACGAGGACTACACCTTC
D: .; J: TRBJ2-5; V: TRBV5-4; size: few; CDR3: CASSLSGQETQYF; DNA: TGTGCCAGCAGCTTATCAGGGCAGGAGACCCAGTACTTC
D: TRBD2; J: TRBJ2-3; V: TRBV29-1; size: many; CDR3: CSVGEATSGRGSTDTQYF; DNA: TGCAGCGTTGGGGAGGCGACTAGCGGGAGAGGAAGCACAGATACGCAGTATTTT
D: .; J: TRBJ2-2; V: TRBV5-1; size: .; CDR3: CASSLARAANTGELFF; DNA: TGCGCCAGCAGCCTGGCGAGGGCAGCGAACACCGGGGAGCTGTTTTTT
D: TRBD2; J: TRBJ2-3; V: TRBV7-9; size: many; CDR3: CASSLARMAGGRTDTQYF; DNA: TGTGCCAGCAGCTTAGCGCGTATGGCGGGGGGGCGCACAGATACGCAGTATTTT
D: .; J: TRBJ2-7; V: TRBV30; size: .; CDR3: CAWSWQGEQYF; DNA: TGTGCCTGGAGTTGGCAGGGCGAGCAGTACTTC